This T cell receptor (beta chain) stems from a study of Ad26.COV2.S vaccination and SARS-CoV-2 variants. At the level of the study: Intramuscularly, Ad26.COV2.S was given either once or twice, 56 days apart.

TCRdb's copy holds only in-frame clones and misses some; the assay was immunoSEQ multiplex PCR. The sample shows 350,000 to 400,000 clones, approximately 90% of them seen only once. This CDR3 spans 14 amino acids. With 1 base removed from V and 5 bases from J, the gap between germline ends came to 11 bases. Germline V gene sequence: CDR1 LGHNA, CDR2 YSLEER. Treatment given: some 20 received Ad26.COV2.S at low or high dose, single or two shots; about five received placebo; per-sample allocation not given. Samples were taken on day 63 after the first vaccine or placebo injection. This receptor was obtained from a person between 18 and 65 years old who received the Ad26.COV2.S COVID-19 vaccine or a placebo. This chain connects TRBV4-3 to TRBJ1-1; D remains unclear. The sequencing used peripheral blood, collected in a trial of Ad26.COV2.S vaccine versus placebo. The CDR3 is CASSQGARGTEAFF. CDR3 nucleotide sequence: TGCGCCAGCAGCCAAGGGGCCAGAGGGACTGAAGCTTTCTTT.